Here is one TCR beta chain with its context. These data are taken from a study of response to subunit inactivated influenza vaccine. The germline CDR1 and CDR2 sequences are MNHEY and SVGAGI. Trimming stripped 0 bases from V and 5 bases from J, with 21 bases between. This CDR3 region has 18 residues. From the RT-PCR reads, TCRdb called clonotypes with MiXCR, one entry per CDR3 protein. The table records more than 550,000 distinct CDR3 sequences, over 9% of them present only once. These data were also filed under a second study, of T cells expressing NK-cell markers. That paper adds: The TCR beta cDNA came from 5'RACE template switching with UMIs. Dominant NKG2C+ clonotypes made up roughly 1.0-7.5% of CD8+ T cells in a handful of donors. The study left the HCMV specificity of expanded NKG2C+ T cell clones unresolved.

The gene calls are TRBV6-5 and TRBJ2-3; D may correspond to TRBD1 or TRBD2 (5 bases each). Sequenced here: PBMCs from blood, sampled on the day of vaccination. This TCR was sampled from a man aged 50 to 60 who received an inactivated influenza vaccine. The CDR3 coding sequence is TGTGCCAGCAGTTACTCGATGTGGCAGGGCGGGTGGAGAGATACGCAGTATTTT. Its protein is CASSYSMWQGGWRDTQYF.